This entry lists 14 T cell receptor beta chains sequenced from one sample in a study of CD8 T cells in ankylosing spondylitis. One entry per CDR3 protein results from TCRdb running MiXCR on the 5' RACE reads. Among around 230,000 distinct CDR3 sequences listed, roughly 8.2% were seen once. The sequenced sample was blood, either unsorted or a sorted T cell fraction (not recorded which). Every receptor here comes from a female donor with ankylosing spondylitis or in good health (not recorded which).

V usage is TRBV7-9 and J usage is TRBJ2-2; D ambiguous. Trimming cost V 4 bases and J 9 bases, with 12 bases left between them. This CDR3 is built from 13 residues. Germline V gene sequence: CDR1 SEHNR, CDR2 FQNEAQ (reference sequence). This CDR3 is CASSSDGPWELFF. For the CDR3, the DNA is TGTGCCAGCAGCTCCGATGGCCCCTGGGAGCTGTTTTTT.

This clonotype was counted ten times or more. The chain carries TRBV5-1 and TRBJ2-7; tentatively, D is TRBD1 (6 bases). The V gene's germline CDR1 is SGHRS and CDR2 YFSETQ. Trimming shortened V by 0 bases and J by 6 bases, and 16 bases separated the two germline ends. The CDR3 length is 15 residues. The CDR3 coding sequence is TGCGCCAGCAGCTTGGAGGGGGTCGGGAAGAGCGAGCAGTACTTC. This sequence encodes CASSLEGVGKSEQYF.

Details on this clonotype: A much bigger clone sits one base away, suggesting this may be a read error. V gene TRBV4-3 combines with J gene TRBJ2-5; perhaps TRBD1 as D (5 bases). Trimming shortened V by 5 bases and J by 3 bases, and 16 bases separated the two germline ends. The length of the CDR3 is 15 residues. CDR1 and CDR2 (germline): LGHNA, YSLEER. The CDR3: CASSVAGIDKETQYF. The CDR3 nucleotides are TGCGCCAGCAGCGTGGCAGGGATAGACAAAGAGACCCAGTACTTC.

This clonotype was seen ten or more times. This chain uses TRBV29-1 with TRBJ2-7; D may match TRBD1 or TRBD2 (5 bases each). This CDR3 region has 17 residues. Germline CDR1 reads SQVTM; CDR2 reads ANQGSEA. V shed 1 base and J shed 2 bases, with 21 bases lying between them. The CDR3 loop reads CSVEAQGALLFTYEQYF. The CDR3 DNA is TGCAGCGTTGAAGCCCAGGGAGCTTTGCTTTTTACCTACGAGCAGTACTTC.

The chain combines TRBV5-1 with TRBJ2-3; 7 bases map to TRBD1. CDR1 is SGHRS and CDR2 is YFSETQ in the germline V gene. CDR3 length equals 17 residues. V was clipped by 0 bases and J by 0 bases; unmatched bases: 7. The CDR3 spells CASSLGGQASSTDTQYF. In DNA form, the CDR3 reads TGCGCCAGCAGCTTGGGAGGACAGGCGTCTAGCACAGATACGCAGTATTTT.

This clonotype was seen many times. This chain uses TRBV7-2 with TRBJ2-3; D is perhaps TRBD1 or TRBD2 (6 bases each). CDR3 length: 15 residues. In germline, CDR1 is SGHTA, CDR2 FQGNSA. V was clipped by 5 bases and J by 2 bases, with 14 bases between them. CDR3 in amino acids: CASSGRGLYTDTQYF. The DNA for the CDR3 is TGTGCCAGCAGCGGCAGGGGACTCTACACAGATACGCAGTATTTT.

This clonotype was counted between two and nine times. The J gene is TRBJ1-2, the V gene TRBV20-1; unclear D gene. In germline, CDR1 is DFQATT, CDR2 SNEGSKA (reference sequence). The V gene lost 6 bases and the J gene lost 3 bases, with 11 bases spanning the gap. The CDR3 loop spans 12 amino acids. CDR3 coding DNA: TGCAGTGCCCCAGACGCCGACTATGGCTACACCTTC. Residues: CSAPDADYGYTF.

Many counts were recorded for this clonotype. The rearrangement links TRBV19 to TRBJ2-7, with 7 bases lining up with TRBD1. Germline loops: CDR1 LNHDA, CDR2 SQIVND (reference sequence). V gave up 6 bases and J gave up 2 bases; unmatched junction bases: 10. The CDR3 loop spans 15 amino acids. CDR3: CASSLDRSVTYEQYF. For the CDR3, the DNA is TGTGCCAGTAGCCTGGACAGGAGCGTGACCTACGAGCAGTACTTC. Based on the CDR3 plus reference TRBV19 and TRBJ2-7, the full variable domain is DGGITQSPKYLFRKEGQNVTLSCEQNLNHDAMYWYRQDPGQGLRLIYYSQIVNDFQKGDIAEGYSVSREKKESFPLTVTSAQKNPTAFYLCASSLDRSVTYEQYFGPGTRLTVT.

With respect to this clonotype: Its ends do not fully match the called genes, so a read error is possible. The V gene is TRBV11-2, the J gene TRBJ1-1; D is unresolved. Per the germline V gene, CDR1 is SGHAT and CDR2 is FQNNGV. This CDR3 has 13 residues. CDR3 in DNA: TGTACCAGCAGCTTAGGGATGAACACTGAAGCTTTCTTT. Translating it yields CTSSLGMNTEAFF.

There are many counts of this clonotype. The DNA of the CDR3 is TGTGCCAGCAGTTTAGGCAGGGGCCCTTATGGCTACACCTTC. Protein product: CASSLGRGPYGYTF. V usage is TRBV12-3 or TRBV12-4 and J usage is TRBJ1-2, with TRBD1 as a possible D gene (6 bases). The CDR3 runs 14 residues. The V gene lost 1 base and the J gene lost 5 bases, with 11 bases spanning the gap.

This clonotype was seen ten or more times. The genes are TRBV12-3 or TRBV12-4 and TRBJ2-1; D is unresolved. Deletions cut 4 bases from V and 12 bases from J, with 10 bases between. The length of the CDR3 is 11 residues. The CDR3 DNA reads TGTGCCAGCAGTTACTCTCTGGGGCAGTTCTTC. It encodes CASSYSLGQFF.

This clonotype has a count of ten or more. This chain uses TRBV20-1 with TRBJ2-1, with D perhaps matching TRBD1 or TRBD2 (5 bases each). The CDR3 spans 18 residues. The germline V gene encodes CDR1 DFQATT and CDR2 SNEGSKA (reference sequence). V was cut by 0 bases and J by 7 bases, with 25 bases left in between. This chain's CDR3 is CSARDSGIAKGWRNEQFF. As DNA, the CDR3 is TGCAGTGCTAGAGATAGTGGGATAGCTAAGGGGTGGAGGAATGAGCAGTTCTTC.

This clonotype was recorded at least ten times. CDR3 sequence: CASSLKAGYFYEQYF. The CDR3 region has the DNA TGTGCCAGCAGCTTAAAGGCAGGGTATTTCTACGAGCAGTACTTC. The genes are TRBV11-2 and TRBJ2-7, with a tentative D call TRBD1 (5 bases). Germline V lookup: CDR1 SGHAT, CDR2 FQNNGV. The CDR3 is made up of 15 amino acids. V was shortened by 2 bases and J by 3 bases, with 14 bases between the two germline ends.

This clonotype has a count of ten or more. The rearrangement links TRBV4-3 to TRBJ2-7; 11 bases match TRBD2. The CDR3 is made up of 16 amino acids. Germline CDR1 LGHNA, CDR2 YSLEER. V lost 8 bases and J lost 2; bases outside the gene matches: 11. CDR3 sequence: CASSQTETSGAYEQYF. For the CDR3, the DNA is TGCGCCAGCTCCCAAACGGAGACTAGCGGGGCCTACGAGCAGTACTTC.